The 14 T cell receptor beta chains below all came from one sample that was sequenced in a study of blood T cell repertoires in COVID-19. TCRdb's table, derived via immunoSEQ multiplex PCR, lists solely in-frame clones and lacks some. This table has fewer than 60,000 clones, roughly 74% appearing once. The sample taken for sequencing was peripheral blood. These receptors were collected from a human donor in a cohort sampled during active COVID-19.

The chain combines TRBV2 with TRBJ1-2; the D is unclear. Trimming left V 3 bases short and J 6 bases short, with 20 bases between. The CDR3 has 16 residues. Germline CDR1 and CDR2: SNHLY and FYNNEI. The CDR3 protein is CASSDHSSPWPHGYTF. In DNA, the CDR3 is TGTGCCAGCAGTGACCATTCTAGCCCTTGGCCGCATGGCTACACCTTC.

This sequence joins TRBV19 and TRBJ2-6, with 8 bases aligning to TRBD1. The CDR3 is 15 residues long. V dropped 4 bases and J dropped 4; count of bases not matched to a gene: 3. Germline lookup yields CDR1 LNHDA and CDR2 SQIVND (reference sequence). The CDR3 coding sequence is TGTGCCAGTAGTACAGGGGGCTTCGGGGCCAACGTCCTGACTTTC. Translated: CASSTGGFGANVLTF.

The chain is built from TRBV19 and TRBJ2-7; a possible D gene is TRBD2 (5 bases). This CDR3 comprises 14 residues. Germline CDR1 and CDR2: LNHDA and SQIVND (reference sequence). The V and J ends lost 2 bases and 6 bases respectively, with 14 bases between them. The CDR3 loop reads CASSIISGSGEQYF. Written as DNA, the CDR3 is TGTGCCAGTAGTATAATAAGTGGGAGTGGCGAGCAGTACTTC. Using reference TRBV19 and TRBJ2-7 for the parts outside the CDR3, the full variable domain is DGGITQSPKYLFRKEGQNVTLSCEQNLNHDAMYWYRQDPGQGLRLIYYSQIVNDFQKGDIAEGYSVSREKKESFPLTVTSAQKNPTAFYLCASSIISGSGEQYFGPGTRLTVT.

The CDR3 loop reads CASSLEDFGTEAFF. The CDR3 DNA reads TGCGCCAGCAGCTTGGAGGATTTCGGGACTGAAGCTTTCTTT. The J gene is TRBJ1-1, the V gene TRBV5-1, with D hard to call. Germline CDR1 and CDR2: SGHRS and YFSETQ. The V and J ends lost 0 bases and 5 bases respectively, with 11 bases between them. The CDR3 contains 14 residues.

This chain uses TRBV5-1 with TRBJ2-1; maybe TRBD2 (5 bases). Trimming took off 4 bases at V and 3 bases at J, with 11 bases between the two ends. The V gene's germline CDR1 is SGHRS and CDR2 YFSETQ. The CDR3 runs 14 residues. The CDR3 DNA reads as TGCGCCAGCAGCCCGGCGGGCGACTACAATGAGCAGTTCTTC. Translation: CASSPAGDYNEQFF.

This clone has a single count. The V call is TRBV7-2, the J call TRBJ2-1, with D possibly TRBD1 on 5 matching bases. CDR3 length: 15 amino acids. V lost 1 base and J 8 bases, leaving 15 bases between the germline ends. From germline, CDR1 is SGHTA and CDR2 FQGNSA. CDR3 DNA sequence: TGTGCCAGCAGCTTAGACAGGAGTGGTCTTGATGAGCAGTTCTTC. Translation: CASSLDRSGLDEQFF.

V is TRBV28 and J is TRBJ1-2; weak D call: TRBD1 (6 bases). Germline loops: CDR1 MDHEN, CDR2 SYDVKM. V lost 0 bases to trimming and J lost 8 bases, with 19 bases between them. The CDR3 spans 16 residues. In DNA form, the CDR3 reads TGTGCCAGCAGTTTATGGGACAGCGCAGAGATAAGGGGCTACACCTTC. Protein product: CASSLWDSAEIRGYTF.

The gene calls are TRBV11-3 and TRBJ2-2; D call uncertain. This CDR3 contains 13 residues. V lost 6 bases to trimming and J lost 2 bases, with 7 bases between them. CDR1 and CDR2 from the germline V gene are SGHNT and YENEEA. This CDR3 is CASRTLNTGELFF. CDR3 nucleotide sequence: TGTGCCAGCAGGACACTCAACACCGGGGAGCTGTTTTTT.

The V gene is TRBV2, the J gene TRBJ2-7; 10 nucleotides match TRBD2. Trimming cost V 2 bases and J 2 bases; bases outside gene matches: 12. Germline V gene data show CDR1 as SNHLY and CDR2 as FYNNEI. CDR3 length: 18 amino acids. The CDR3: CASSERLAGGLFPYEQYF. CDR3 nucleotides: TGTGCCAGCAGTGAAAGGTTAGCGGGAGGCCTTTTCCCCTACGAGCAGTACTTC. Complete variable domain (other parts from reference TRBV2 and TRBJ2-7): EPEVTQTPSHQVTQMGQEVILRCVPISNHLYFYWYRQILGQKVEFLVSFYNNEISEKSEIFDDQFSVERPDGSNFTLKIRSTKLEDSAMYFCASSERLAGGLFPYEQYFGPGTRLTVT.

This clone was found a few times. The V gene is TRBV18, the J gene TRBJ1-4, with a weak D call TRBD1 (6 bases). The CDR3 is made up of 15 amino acids. CDR1 and CDR2 (germline): KGHSH, LQKENI. V lost 5 bases and J lost 2, with 12 bases in between. CDR3 bases: TGTGCCAGCTCAGTCCGTACAGGGACTAATGAAAAACTGTTTTTT. It encodes CASSVRTGTNEKLFF. Filled out from reference TRBV18 and TRBJ1-4, the complete variable domain reads NAGVMQNPRHLVRRRGQEARLRCSPMKGHSHVYWYRQLPEEGLKFMVYLQKENIIDESGMPKERFSAEFPKEGPSILRIQQVVRGDSAAYFCASSVRTGTNEKLFFGSGTQLSVL.

V is TRBV7-8 and J is TRBJ2-7; the D gene is possibly TRBD2 (6 bases). Germline V lookup: CDR1 SGHVS, CDR2 FQNEAQ. V shed 0 bases and J shed 5 bases, with 17 bases lying between them. The CDR3 contains 16 residues. This CDR3 is CASSLAGGRVTDEQYF. CDR3 in DNA: TGTGCCAGCAGCTTAGCGGGGGGTAGGGTTACTGACGAGCAGTACTTC.

The sample holds one count of this clone. This rearrangement joins TRBV5-1 to TRBJ1-1; D not certain. The CDR3 is 14 residues long. Deletions cut 0 bases from V and 1 base from J, with 7 bases between. The germline V gene has CDR1 SGHRS and CDR2 YFSETQ. The CDR3 region is CASSLDGRNTEAFF. In DNA form, the CDR3 reads TGCGCCAGCAGCTTGGATGGCAGGAACACTGAAGCTTTCTTT.

In nucleotides, the CDR3 is TGTGCCAGCAGCACGGGACTGAGCTATGGCTACACCTTC. Protein: CASSTGLSYGYTF. This rearrangement joins TRBV5-4 to TRBJ1-2, with a weak D call TRBD1 (5 bases). V was clipped by 4 bases and J by 4 bases, with 11 bases between them. The V gene's germline CDR1 is SGHNT and CDR2 YYREEE (reference sequence). The CDR3 contains 13 residues. Variable domain in full (rest from reference TRBV5-4 and TRBJ1-2): ETGVTQSPTHLIKTRGQQVTLRCSSQSGHNTVSWYQQALGQGPQFIFQYYREEENGRGNFPPRFSGLQFPNYSSELNVNALELDDSALYLCASSTGLSYGYTFGSGTRLTVV.

The CDR3 DNA reads as TGTGCCAGCAGCCCAAGGGGGGGGGACAGGAACTATGGCTACACCTTC. Encoded protein: CASSPRGGDRNYGYTF. The chain has TRBV4-2 and TRBJ1-2, with TRBD1 identical over 8 bases. The CDR3 contains 16 residues. V was pared by 4 bases and J by 2 bases, with 9 bases of the junction left unmatched. From germline, CDR1 is LGHNA and CDR2 YNFKEQ.